The subject of this entry is one TCR beta chain. Its antigen remains unknown. The PCR had 60 Vbeta and 13 Jbeta primers. In the study's own analysis: Around 80 million unique TCR beta chains, 9.5 million to 11 million of them shared, were counted by a later analysis. Profiled with immunoSEQ multiplex PCR; TCRdb holds only in-frame clones, not every one. D and trimming come from the DNA, and the V and J calls and clone size come from that table. The data hold about 130,000 clones, with roughly 79% observed a single time. The sample comes from a study of cytomegalovirus exposure and HLA in healthy donors. Study-level findings and limits: The study listed approximately 160 cytomegalovirus-associated TCR beta chains. Later on, analysis showed that most CMV-associated TCR beta chains appeared to be HLA-restricted. It was reported in a later analysis that an Asian-associated ancestry cluster showed fewer N-insertions than the 666-donor mean.

Trimming shortened V by 4 bases and J by 3 bases, and 7 bases separated the two germline ends. The CDR3 spans 14 residues. CDR1 is SGHDN, CDR2 FVKESK, per germline. This sequence was found in a male donor in good health and CMV-seronegative. The chain links TRBV14 to TRBJ1-6; D call uncertain. The sample comprised PBMCs. CDR3 bases: TGTGCCAGCAGCCTTCGGGGCTATAATTCACCCCTCCACTTT. As protein: CASSLRGYNSPLHF.